A selection of T cell receptor beta chains follows, all from one sample in a study of blood T cell repertoires in COVID-19. Clones were read by immunoSEQ multiplex PCR, and TCRdb kept only the in-frame ones, dropping some. The repertoire includes 55,000 to 70,000 clones, roughly 91% of them detected once, and about 9.4% sits in the top ten. The specimen sequenced was PBMCs or T cells enriched from blood (not recorded which). All receptors derive from a woman aged 40 to 50 who had recovered from COVID-19. Both conserved end residues are part of each CDR3. The D gene is left open where the match is weak. Only some rows state a clone size, as once, few, many or a class for expanded clones.

J,D,size,V,DNA,CDR3
TRBJ1-2,.,.,TRBV12-3/TRBV12-4,TGTGCCAGCAGTCTCGGGACTCATGGCTACACCTTC,CASSLGTHGYTF
TRBJ2-3,.,.,TRBV5-1,TGCGCCAGCAGCTTGGTCCTGGGAGGTAGCACAGATACGCAGTATTTT,CASSLVLGGSTDTQYF
TRBJ2-7,TRBD1,few,TRBV7-6,TGTGCCAGCAGGATAAGGGGGACAGGGTCCTACGAGCAGTACTTC,CASRIRGTGSYEQYF
TRBJ2-3,TRBD2,few,TRBV11-3,TGTGCCAGCAGCCCCGGACTAGCGGGGGGAACAGATACGCAGTATTTT,CASSPGLAGGTDTQYF
TRBJ2-3,.,.,TRBV4-1,TGCGCCAGCAGCCAAGAGACTCCCGCGGGGGATACGCAGTATTTT,CASSQETPAGDTQYF
TRBJ2-7,.,once,TRBV19,TGTGCCAGTAGTTTCCCAGGGGCAGGAGCCTACGAGCAGTACTTC,CASSFPGAGAYEQYF
TRBJ1-2,.,.,TRBV7-3,TGTGCCAGCAGCCTAAACCCCGGGGTTGGCTACACCTTC,CASSLNPGVGYTF
TRBJ1-6,TRBD1,.,TRBV6-1,TGTGCCAGCAGTGCGAACAGGGGTAATTCACCCCTCCACTTT,CASSANRGNSPLHF
TRBJ2-7,TRBD1,.,TRBV11-2,TGTGCCAGCAGCCCCACAGGGGCAAGGGAGCAGTACTTC,CASSPTGAREQYF
TRBJ1-2,.,.,TRBV29-1,TGCAGCCTTTTCGTCCCTAACTATGGCTACACCTTC,CSLFVPNYGYTF
TRBJ2-3,.,.,TRBV12-3/TRBV12-4,TGTGGGGCGGGTGGCACAGATACGCAGTATTTT,CGAGGTDTQYF
TRBJ2-7,.,.,TRBV23-1,TGCGCCAGCAGTAAACAGTTCCAGCAGTACTTC,CASSKQFQQYF
TRBJ1-1,.,.,TRBV19,TGTGCCAGTAGTATCTCCGGGAACACTGAAGCTTTCTTT,CASSISGNTEAFF
TRBJ2-5,TRBD2,.,TRBV29-1,TGCAGCGTTGCCGGGGGGGCCCGTGAGACCCAGTACTTC,CSVAGGARETQYF
TRBJ2-3,.,.,TRBV7-8,TGTGCCAGCGCGCGGGACTCAACAGATACGCAGTATTTT,CASARDSTDTQYF
TRBJ1-5,.,.,TRBV21-1,TGTGCCAGCAGGTTGCGAGGGTTCTGTCAGCCCCAGCATTTT,CASRLRGFCQPQHF
TRBJ2-3,TRBD1,.,TRBV14,TGTGCCAGCAGCCAAGTTTTGACAGGGGGCGCAGATACGCAGTATTTT,CASSQVLTGGADTQYF
TRBJ1-2,.,once,TRBV5-1,TGCGCCAGCGCCCCCTCCCCCGACAGTAACTATGGCTACACCTTC,CASAPSPDSNYGYTF
TRBJ2-1,.,.,TRBV5-1,TGCGCCAGCAGCTTGGGCGACAGACAAAATGAGCAGTTCTTC,CASSLGDRQNEQFF